The source of this TCR beta chain is a study of CD8 T cells in ankylosing spondylitis. Regarding the study as a whole: Fewer than 10 highly homologous variants made up a TCR beta motif that seemed to typify ankylosing spondylitis blood. A number of the motif variants had already been described in reactive arthritis synovial fluid and blood. The authors found the disease-linked clones to be CD8+ and relatively rare in peripheral blood.

J lost 4 bases, V lost 0 bases, and 8 bases had no gene match. There are 17 residues in the CDR3. CDR1 is SGHAT and CDR2 is FQNNGV in the germline V gene. Researchers built TCR beta libraries using quantitative 5'-RACE with molecular barcodes. TCRdb ran MiXCR on the 5' RACE reads and lists one entry per CDR3 protein. The table has a few hundred thousand distinct CDR3 sequences, approximately 10% seen once. This clonotype turned up a few times. Its antigen is undetermined. The gene calls are TRBV11-2 and TRBJ2-1; 8 nucleotides agree with TRBD2. This TCR came from a female donor with ankylosing spondylitis or in good health (not recorded which). The sequenced sample consisted of blood, either unsorted or a sorted T cell fraction (not recorded which). This CDR3 reads CASSLDGRGGLYNEQFF. The CDR3 nucleotides are TGTGCCAGCAGCTTAGATGGTCGGGGGGGACTTTACAATGAGCAGTTCTTC.